This TCR beta chain stems from a study of cytomegalovirus exposure and HLA in healthy donors (TCRdb year 2017). Context from the whole study: According to a later analysis, one platform produced both the roughly 120 validation repertoires and the approximately 670 repertoires of the first cohort. The study was designed to test whether signatures of past pathogen exposure could be identified by cataloging public T cell receptors. A separate validation cohort of 100 to 150 different subjects was used in addition to the 666-subject first cohort. High-throughput TCR immunosequencing, statistical association of individual TCRs with disease status, and machine learning were combined to predict cytomegalovirus infection status. What the work shows at the level of the full study, not this receptor alone: A later analysis lacked HLA typing for the validation cohort, so it scored co-occurrence in that cohort across all 110 or so repertoires. In vitro tests confirmed that a few of the cytomegalovirus-associated TCR beta chains recognize cytomegalovirus antigens. Most TCR sequences were seen in very few donors, while some public TCRs were found in many individuals. It was suggested by the authors that the approach could potentially be generalized to other disease states and immunological phenotypes. In the study, roughly 160 TCR beta chains were listed as associated with cytomegalovirus. Subsequent analysis determined that TCRs grouped into clusters in the first cohort also showed a tendency toward co-occurrence across the 130 or so validation repertoires, and roughly 94% of cluster scores exceeded 0. In both the original and validation cohorts, the classifier was reported to diagnose cytomegalovirus status with high specificity and sensitivity.

The CDR3 holds 16 amino acids from the cysteine to the phenylalanine. CDR3 DNA only is kept here, 48 bases in frame from base 1. CDR1 and CDR2 (MGHRA, YSYEKL) derive from the germline V gene. V lost 0 bases and J lost 7 bases, and the count of bases not matched to a germline gene is 10. Turning to this clone: What this receptor recognizes is not known. Base qualities are not recorded, but no much larger clone differs from it by a single base.

Libraries were prepared through the immunoSEQ multiplex PCR assay. The source study handled its data this way. A statistical classification framework was built for diagnosing cytomegalovirus status from the catalog of TCR beta chain sequences. The clones in this table, taken by TCRdb from immuneACCESS, are in-frame only. Not every clone is retained; where verified, under half of the shortfall comes from an unresolved V gene, and the cause of the rest is unknown. The V and J calls and the clone size are those of that table, but D and trimming were determined from the DNA. This sample comprises around 130,000 clones, roughly nine tenths of them detected only once. Of the sample, about 3.7% falls within the top ten clones. Donors formed part of the validation cohort, which comprised about 130 subjects and was distinct from the first cohort of under 850 subjects.

The source material was PBMCs. This receptor was obtained from a man aged 25-40 years in good health and CMV-seronegative. The rearrangement joined TRBV4-1 to TRBJ2-5; 8 bases in the junction line up with TRBD1. The CDR3 corresponds to CASSQDLDRATGTQYF. The nucleotides read TGCGCCAGCAGCCAAGATCTGGACAGGGCAACGGGGACCCAGTACTTC.